The rows below give T cell receptor beta chains drawn from one sample of a study of spatial heterogeneity in lung cancer. MiXCR, applied by TCRdb to the 5' RACE reads, yields one record per CDR3 protein. The data show 25,000 or so distinct CDR3 sequences, with around 4.7% seen just once and around 5.2% held by the top ten. The sequenced sample was PBMCs, obtained at surgery. These receptors came from a male donor with early-stage non-small cell lung cancer. Both conserved end residues are part of each CDR3. The order of the fields is V gene, CDR3 protein.

V: TRBV12-3/TRBV12-4
CDR3: CASSRTNEAFF

V: TRBV7-3
CDR3: CASSDISGTQYF

V: TRBV18
CDR3: CASSPVEDEQFF

V: TRBV14
CDR3: CASSQAYGTSRLSTDTQYF

V: TRBV28
CDR3: CASSLGGASTDTQYF

V: TRBV6-5
CDR3: CASSYSLRPSGANVLTF

V: TRBV28
CDR3: CASSPYLGGYTF

V: TRBV15
CDR3: CATSPGLTGANVLTF

V: TRBV5-5
CDR3: CASSLGPELGQPQHF

V: TRBV28
CDR3: CASSLDKKPQHF

V: TRBV12-3/TRBV12-4
CDR3: CASSGGLSSYEQYF

V: TRBV12-3/TRBV12-4
CDR3: CASSFFVLGGNTIYF

V: TRBV7-2
CDR3: CASSPWVNTGELFF

V: TRBV20-1
CDR3: CSASSRGNTEAFF

V: TRBV18
CDR3: CASSRQGRNEKLFF

V: TRBV27
CDR3: CASRQQDKGTEAFF

V: TRBV28
CDR3: CASSLYKDKNIQYF

V: TRBV29-1
CDR3: CSVEDPLTYEQYF

V: TRBV28
CDR3: CASSWQETQYF

V: TRBV19
CDR3: CASSLPDRESQPQHF

V: TRBV5-6
CDR3: CASSLVLSWQSNTEAFF

V: TRBV4-1
CDR3: CASSRAGYGANEKLFF

V: TRBV20-1
CDR3: CSAYRQDTDTQYF

V: TRBV20-1
CDR3: CSAKRGGNQPQHF

V: TRBV6-5
CDR3: CASSSPRTGVSPLHF

V: TRBV7-9
CDR3: CASSVGTSGVTDTQYF

V: TRBV6-5
CDR3: CASSPGTGNHEQYF

V: TRBV6-2/TRBV6-3
CDR3: CASSYGPSGRINNEQFF

V: TRBV2
CDR3: CASNSGTDTQYF

V: TRBV29-1
CDR3: CSARDSGNTIYF

V: TRBV6-5
CDR3: CASSYTYPDRGNQPQHF

V: TRBV6-5
CDR3: CASNGGRGTDTQYF

V: TRBV24-1
CDR3: CATSGGSGETQYF